The text below deals with one TCR beta chain. Its antigen is still unknown. The data are from a study of PD-1 blockade in classical Hodgkin lymphoma. Findings and limits, study-wide: Patients starting nivolumab less than 1 year after ASCT had lower diversity and were excluded from later analyses. No one has yet defined what causes the repertoire differences, which may be disease activity or prior therapy. Complete responders possessed baseline diversity comparable to newly diagnosed patients.

Some clones are missing from TCRdb's copy, which holds only in-frame ones; the method was immunoSEQ multiplex PCR. The profile shows about 7,100 clones, approximately 80% of them singletons. Every single patient, without exception, relapsed after autologous stem cell transplantation, and brentuximab vedotin exposure varied. CD4+ T cells were purified from thawed PBMCs by negative selection. The CDR3 is 19 amino acids. CDR1 and CDR2 (germline): SEHNR, FQNEAQ (reference sequence). V shed 2 bases and J 1 base; nucleotides not matched to a gene: 14. The material was CD4+ T cells from blood, obtained at baseline. The TCR sequence derives from a human donor with classical Hodgkin lymphoma. The rearrangement joins TRBV7-9 to TRBJ1-2; 9 nucleotides agree with TRBD1. CDR3 in amino acids: CASSLKRLGQGLGNYGYTF. The DNA of the CDR3 is TGTGCCAGCAGCTTAAAGAGGTTGGGACAGGGCCTGGGTAACTATGGCTACACCTTC.